What follows is one T cell receptor (beta chain) and its context. What it binds is unknown. An end of the junction differs from the germline gene, which may be a read error. Unique molecular identifiers tagged the TCR beta cDNA libraries. TCRdb processed the PCR reads anew with MiXCR; each CDR3 protein has one entry. The data contain fewer than 850,000 distinct CDR3 sequences, around 27% of them singletons. This record belongs to a study of post-analysis software for immune sequencing data. Germline V gives CDR1 ENHRY, CDR2 SYGVKD. The CDR3 is 13 amino acids. Study-wide results and caveats: Relative to controls, patients with multiple sclerosis showed significantly lower normalized Chao1 diversity. F measure clustering grouped samples strongly by preparation batch. TRBV segments more frequent in patients than in controls numbered five and included TRBV5-6, TRBV5-1 and TRBV20-1.

The clonotype originates from a girl under 18 with multiple sclerosis. The chain couples TRBV10-3 to TRBJ1-1, with D possibly TRBD1 on 5 matching bases. The source material was blood. The CDR3 DNA follows: TGTGCCCTCAGGGCAAGGGGCACCACTGAAGCTTTCTTT. This translates into CALRARGTTEAFF.